A single sample gave rise to the 13 T cell receptor beta chains below, sequenced in a study of blood T cell repertoires in COVID-19. Libraries were prepared by immunoSEQ multiplex PCR; TCRdb keeps only in-frame clonotypes and omits some of them. The table shows 250,000 to 300,000 clones, with about 90% occurring only once. Sequencing was performed on peripheral blood. These receptors all come from a woman aged 25 to 45 with COVID-19, enrolled during active disease.

The chain combines TRBV5-1 with TRBJ1-3, with D possibly TRBD1 on 5 matching bases. The CDR3 loop spans 15 amino acids. Per the germline V gene, CDR1 is SGHRS and CDR2 is YFSETQ. V dropped 7 bases and J dropped 0 bases, with 14 bases sitting between them. CDR3 loop: CASRSSDSSGNTIYF. DNA for the CDR3: TGCGCCAGCCGCTCCAGTGACAGCTCTGGAAACACCATATATTTT. Variable domain in full (rest from reference TRBV5-1 and TRBJ1-3): KAGVTQTPRYLIKTRGQQVTLSCSPISGHRSVSWYQQTPGQGLQFLFEYFSETQRNKGNFPGRFSGRQFSNSRSEMNVSTLELGDSALYLCASRSSDSSGNTIYFGEGSWLTVV.

This chain uses TRBV10-1 with TRBJ2-7; 9 bases agree with TRBD2. In germline, CDR1 is WNHNN, CDR2 SYGVQD (reference sequence). The trim removed 6 bases at V and 2 bases at J, leaving 2 bases unmatched. This CDR3 spans 13 amino acids. CDR3 protein: CASRPSGTYEQYF. The CDR3 nucleotides are TGCGCCAGCAGACCTAGCGGGACCTACGAGCAGTACTTC.

This chain connects TRBV7-9 to TRBJ2-6, with a weak D call TRBD2 (5 bases). The CDR3 extends over 15 amino acids. The ends were cut back, 5 bases at V and 2 bases at J, with 10 bases in the middle. CDR1 and CDR2 (germline): SEHNR, FQNEAQ (reference sequence). CDR3 sequence: CASSNGVAGANVLTF. The DNA for the CDR3 is TGTGCCAGCAGCAACGGGGTTGCTGGGGCCAACGTCCTGACTTTC.

This clone was recorded once. The chain joins TRBV7-8 to TRBJ2-1; TRBD1 agrees at 7 bases. Trimming took 1 base from V and 0 from J; bases not matched to a gene: 3. The CDR3 loop spans 16 amino acids. Germline V gene lookup returns CDR1 SGHVS and CDR2 FQNEAQ. The DNA for the CDR3 is TGTGCCAGCAGCTTAGGGACAGGATTCTCCTACAATGAGCAGTTCTTC. Protein product: CASSLGTGFSYNEQFF.

This sequence joins TRBV7-2 and TRBJ1-1; D remains ambiguous. The ends were cut back, 3 bases at V and 1 base at J, with 9 bases in the middle. The CDR3 runs 14 residues. Germline CDR1 SGHTA, CDR2 FQGNSA. CDR3 sequence: CASSFLRGNTEAFF. In DNA form, the CDR3 reads TGTGCCAGCAGCTTCCTTAGAGGGAACACTGAAGCTTTCTTT.

This rearrangement joins TRBV28 to TRBJ1-2, with TRBD1 as a possible D gene (5 bases). The CDR3 spans 14 residues. Germline-derived CDR1 and CDR2 are MDHEN and SYDVKM. V gave up 5 bases and J gave up 4 bases, with 14 bases separating them. The CDR3 sequence: CASSVGPASYGYTF. The CDR3 nucleotides are TGTGCCAGCAGTGTGGGGCCCGCTTCCTATGGCTACACCTTC.

V gene TRBV18 combines with J gene TRBJ2-7; 9 nucleotides line up with TRBD1. Germline V gene lookup returns CDR1 KGHSH and CDR2 LQKENI. The CDR3 covers 15 residues. Losses at the gene ends were 4 bases for V and 5 bases for J; bases not matched to a gene: 9. The CDR3 DNA reads as TGTGCCAGCTCACTATCCGGGACAGGGTCCCACGAGCAGTACTTC. It is translated as CASSLSGTGSHEQYF.

Regarding this clone: This CDR3 is also generated by other DNA sequences in the sample. This sequence joins TRBV7-2 and TRBJ2-3; tentative D call: TRBD2 (5 bases). The CDR3 runs 15 residues. The germline V gene has CDR1 SGHTA and CDR2 FQGNSA. V gave up 1 base and J gave up 0 bases, with 8 bases separating them. CDR3 nucleotides: TGTGCCAGCAGCTTAGATCGGGGAAGCACAGATACGCAGTATTTT. Protein: CASSLDRGSTDTQYF.

In this sample, this clone turned up once. The chain links TRBV4-3 to TRBJ2-2, with 9 bases fitting TRBD2. Germline lookup yields CDR1 LGHNA and CDR2 YSLEER. Unmatched junction bases numbered 7, after V lost 0 bases and J lost 5 bases. This CDR3 is 17 amino acids long. CDR3 loop: CASSQEAGGLGTGELFF. As DNA, the CDR3 is TGCGCCAGCAGCCAAGAGGCGGGAGGGCTGGGGACCGGGGAGCTGTTTTTT.

The V gene is TRBV27, the J gene TRBJ2-3; the D is unclear. CDR1 and CDR2 (germline): MNHEY, SMNVEV (reference sequence). Trimming stripped 0 bases from V and 6 bases from J, with 7 bases between. The CDR3 runs to 13 residues. CDR3 protein: CASSLSSRDTQYF. The CDR3 nucleotides are TGTGCCAGCAGTTTATCGAGCCGGGATACGCAGTATTTT.

The V call is TRBV19, the J call TRBJ2-1; D is possibly TRBD1 (6 bases). The CDR3 is 14 amino acids. Deletions cut 10 bases from V and 8 bases from J, with 21 bases between. The germline V gene has CDR1 LNHDA and CDR2 SQIVND (reference sequence). CDR3 DNA: TGTGCCACCGCGGACAGAGGTGGATATGATGAGCAGTTCTTC. It codes for CATADRGGYDEQFF.

The chain combines TRBV5-4 with TRBJ2-2, with TRBD2 matching over 12 bases. The CDR3 length is 17 residues. V shed 1 base, J shed 6 bases, and the junction held 7 bases outside the gene matches. Looked up from germline, CDR1 is SGHNT and CDR2 is YYREEE (reference sequence). CDR3 sequence (DNA): TGTGCCAGCAGCTTGCGACTAGCGGGAGACTGGTCCGGGGAGCTGTTTTTT. This encodes CASSLRLAGDWSGELFF.

Turning to this clone: At the DNA level, this CDR3 is encoded by other sequences in the same sample as well. The chain is built from TRBV12-3 or TRBV12-4 and TRBJ1-4, with a weak D call TRBD1 (5 bases). This CDR3 region has 13 residues. V was shortened by 3 bases and J by 6 bases, with 8 bases between the two germline ends. The CDR3 DNA reads as TGTGCCAGCAGTTTGGGGGGGGATGAAAAACTGTTTTTT. The encoded protein is CASSLGGDEKLFF.